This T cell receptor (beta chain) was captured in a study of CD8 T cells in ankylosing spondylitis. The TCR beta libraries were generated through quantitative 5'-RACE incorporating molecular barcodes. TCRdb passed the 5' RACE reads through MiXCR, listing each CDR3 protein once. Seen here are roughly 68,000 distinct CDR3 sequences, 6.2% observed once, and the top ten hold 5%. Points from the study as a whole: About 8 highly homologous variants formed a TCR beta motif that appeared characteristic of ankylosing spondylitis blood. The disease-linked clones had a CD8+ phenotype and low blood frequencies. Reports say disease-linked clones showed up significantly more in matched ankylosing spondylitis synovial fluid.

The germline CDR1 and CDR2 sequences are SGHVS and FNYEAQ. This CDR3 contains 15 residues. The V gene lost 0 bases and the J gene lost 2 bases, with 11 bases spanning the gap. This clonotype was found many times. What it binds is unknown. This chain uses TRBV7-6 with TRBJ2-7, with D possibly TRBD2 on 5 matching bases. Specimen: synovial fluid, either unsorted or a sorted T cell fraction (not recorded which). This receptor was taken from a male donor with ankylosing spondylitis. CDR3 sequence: CASSLAEGGPYEQYF. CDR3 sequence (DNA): TGTGCCAGCAGCTTAGCAGAGGGCGGACCCTACGAGCAGTACTTC.